This T cell receptor (beta chain) was sequenced during a study of blood T cell repertoires in COVID-19. Study as a whole: The study counted Cohort 3 donors as recovered given two negative PCRs, clearance, or symptom resolution. There were acute and convalescent COVID-19 samples, and they came from the United States, Italy and Spain. T cells, B-cell-depleted T cells, or PBMCs provided the cDNA or gDNA that served as material.

The CDR3 consists of 20 residues. Germline trimming cut 0 bases from V and 4 bases from J; bases unmatched to any gene: 18. Germline CDR1 LNHNV, CDR2 YYDKDF (reference sequence). Authors' data handling: Researchers report that nucleated cell counts were estimated from reference gene primer amplification. The table came from immunoSEQ multiplex PCR; TCRdb's copy has only in-frame clones and leaves some out. V and J calls and clone size are as listed in that table; D and trimming were resolved from the DNA. The sample lists over 200,000 clones, roughly nine tenths occurring once. The sample comprised PBMCs or T cells enriched from blood (not recorded which). The genes are TRBV15 and TRBJ1-2, with TRBD1 matching over 9 bases. This sequence was found in a woman aged 45 to 65 in a cohort exposed to, infected with or recovered from COVID-19 (not recorded which). CDR3 DNA: TGTGCCACCAGCAGAGATGGCGCTGAGCCGACAGGGGGAATGGGCTATGGCTACACCTTC. Translation: CATSRDGAEPTGGMGYGYTF.